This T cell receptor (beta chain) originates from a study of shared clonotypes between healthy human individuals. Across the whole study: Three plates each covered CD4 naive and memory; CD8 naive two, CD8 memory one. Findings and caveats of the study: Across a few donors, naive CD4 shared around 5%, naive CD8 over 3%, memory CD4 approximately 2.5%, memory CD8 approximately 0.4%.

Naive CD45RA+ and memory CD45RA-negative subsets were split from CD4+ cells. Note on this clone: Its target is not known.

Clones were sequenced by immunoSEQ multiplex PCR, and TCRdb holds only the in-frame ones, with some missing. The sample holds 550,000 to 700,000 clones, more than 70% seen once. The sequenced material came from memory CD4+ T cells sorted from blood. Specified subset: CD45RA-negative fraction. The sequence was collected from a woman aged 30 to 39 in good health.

CDR3 amino acids: CASSYSNWGIVETQYF. The CDR3 coding sequence is TGTGCCAGCAGTTACTCGAATTGGGGAATTGTGGAGACCCAGTACTTC. The rearrangement links TRBV6-6 to TRBJ2-5; D is ambiguous. Germline-derived CDR1 and CDR2 are MNHNY and SVGAGI (reference sequence). Trimming pared 0 bases from V and 5 bases from J, leaving 16 bases between. The length of the CDR3 is 16 residues.